A single T cell receptor beta chain is shown here with its context. The data stem from a study of blood T cell repertoires in COVID-19. On the study more broadly: The United States, Italy and Spain supplied acute and convalescent COVID-19 samples. Sources were T cells, B-cell-depleted T cells, or PBMCs; the material itself was cDNA or gDNA.

The CDR3 runs to 16 residues. V shed 5 bases and J 0 bases; nucleotides not matched to a gene: 3. Germline CDR1 SGHVS, CDR2 FQNEAQ. Per the original methods: Reference gene primer amplification gave estimated nucleated cell counts. Assay: immunoSEQ multiplex PCR; the TCRdb copy retains only in-frame clones and omits some. V, J and clone size were drawn from that table, and D and trimming were deduced from the DNA. Here the sample spans about 81,000 clones, roughly 88% being singletons. The sample comprised peripheral blood. The V gene is TRBV7-8, the J gene TRBJ2-6, with TRBD2 matching over 8 bases. This TCR derives from a woman of 80 years or more with acute or convalescent COVID-19. CDR3 region: CASSRGGNSGANVLTF. The CDR3 nucleotides read TGTGCCAGCAGCCGGGGGGGAAACTCTGGGGCCAACGTCCTGACTTTC.